The entry that follows covers one TCR beta chain sequence. Its target is unknown. This may be a read error, as it is one base from a much larger clone. The entry originates in a study of T cell repertoires in cytomegalovirus infection. Each CDR3 protein gets one entry after TCRdb re-called the reads with MiXCR. The sample includes about 740,000 distinct CDR3 sequences, 35% of them seen just once. This CDR3 spans 16 amino acids. Germline CDR1 SGHVT, CDR2 SQSDAQ. The germline V and J ends were trimmed by 0 bases and 0 bases, with 11 bases remaining between them. General study points: HLA-C-restricted CMV-specific TCR beta clonotypes were dominant in the ex vivo response. Cumulative frequency (of public TCR beta family members) identified carriers of CMV plus the relevant HLA.

The TCR sequence derives from a human donor in good health (CMV status not recorded). Some clones in this sample may be carry-over from other donors' samples. The sequencing sample was made of PBMCs. The rearrangement uses TRBV7-4 and TRBJ1-1; a weak D match, TRBD1 (5 bases). DNA of the CDR3: TGTGCCAGCAGCTTAGCGCGTGGACAAATGAACACTGAAGCTTTCTTT. Translating it yields CASSLARGQMNTEAFF. The whole variable domain, filled in from reference TRBV7-4 and TRBJ1-1, reads GAGVSQSPRYKVAKRGRDVALRCDSISGHVTLYWYRQTLGQGSEVLTYSQSDAQRDKSGRPSGRFSAERPERSVSTLKIQRTEQGDSAVYLCASSLARGQMNTEAFFGQGTRLTVV.